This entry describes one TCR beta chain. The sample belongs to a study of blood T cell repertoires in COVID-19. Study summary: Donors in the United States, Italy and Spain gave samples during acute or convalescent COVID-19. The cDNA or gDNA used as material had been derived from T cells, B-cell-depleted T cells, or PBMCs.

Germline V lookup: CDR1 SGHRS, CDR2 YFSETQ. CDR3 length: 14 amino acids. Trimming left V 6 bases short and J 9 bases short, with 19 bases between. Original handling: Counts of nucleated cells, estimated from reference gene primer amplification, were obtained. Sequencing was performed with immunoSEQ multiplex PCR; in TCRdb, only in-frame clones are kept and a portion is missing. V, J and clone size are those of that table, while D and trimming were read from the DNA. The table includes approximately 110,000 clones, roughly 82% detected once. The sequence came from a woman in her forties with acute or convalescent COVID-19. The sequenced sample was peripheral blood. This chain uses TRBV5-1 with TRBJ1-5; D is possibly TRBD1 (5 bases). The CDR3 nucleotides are TGCGCCAGCACCCTAACAGGTGGTTTACTGCCCCAGCATTTT. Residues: CASTLTGGLLPQHF.